The clone carrying this T cell receptor beta chain came up many times. With 5 bases removed from V and 1 base from J, the gap between germline ends came to 11 bases. Germline CDR1 is SGHVS and CDR2 is FQNEAQ. The CDR3 has 14 residues. The entry originates in a study of regulatory T cells in long-lasting Graves disease. CDR3-region Arm-PCR and iRepertoire HTBI primers produced the TCR beta libraries. MiXCR, run by TCRdb on the multiplex PCR reads, gives a single entry per CDR3 protein. The sample has a few hundred thousand distinct CDR3 sequences, 20% to 25% seen once. As to time point: persistent/refractory GD, antithyroid drugs over 5 years with positive TRAb. PBMCs provided the RNA from which the TCR library was made.

The chain carries TRBV7-8 and TRBJ2-5; D is ambiguous. Specimen: peripheral blood mononuclear cells (PBMCs), collected when the disease was refractory, from a patient treated with antithyroid drugs. This receptor was taken from a female donor with Graves disease. The CDR3 nucleotides read TGTGCCAGCAGCCCCGTCCCCCCCCAAGAGACCCAGTACTTC. Its protein is CASSPVPPQETQYF.